This TCR beta chain was sequenced in a study of cytomegalovirus exposure and HLA in healthy donors. Profiling relied on immunoSEQ multiplex PCR, and the TCRdb table lists in-frame clones only, not all of them. This table holds 150,000 or so clones, 80% to 85% found once. The germline V gene encodes CDR1 SEHNR and CDR2 FQNEAQ (reference sequence). V shed 5 bases and J 5 bases; nucleotides not matched to a gene: 3. This CDR3 has 14 amino acids. The TCR originated in a man younger than 45 in good health and CMV-seropositive. The chain has TRBV7-9 and TRBJ1-6; 7 positions agree with TRBD1. What was sequenced was PBMCs. The CDR3 DNA follows: TGTGCCAGCAGCATCACAGGGGATAATTCACCCCTCCACTTT. It is translated as CASSITGDNSPLHF.